Sequencing of this T cell receptor beta chain was carried out in a study of blood T cell repertoires in COVID-19. Overall study: In each case, the material was cDNA or gDNA derived from T cells, B-cell-depleted T cells, or PBMCs.

Per the original methods: Estimation of nucleated cell counts relied on the amplification of reference gene primers. The method was immunoSEQ multiplex PCR; TCRdb's version includes in-frame clones alone and lacks a portion of them. V, J and clone size are those of that table, while D and trimming were read from the DNA. The table shows about 280,000 clones, with over 80% occurring only once. The TCR comes from a woman aged 25-40 years with acute COVID-19. The sequencing input was PBMCs or T cells enriched from blood (not recorded which).

The CDR3 nucleotides are TGTGCCAGTAGCCCTTCCTACAGGGGGGCTAACTATGGCTACACCTTC. This translates into CASSPSYRGANYGYTF. The rearrangement links TRBV19 to TRBJ1-2, with TRBD1 identical over 8 bases. Trimming at V came to 6 bases and at J to 0 bases, leaving 9 bases not matched to a gene. CDR1 is LNHDA, CDR2 SQIVND, per germline (reference sequence). The CDR3 sequence is 16 residues long.